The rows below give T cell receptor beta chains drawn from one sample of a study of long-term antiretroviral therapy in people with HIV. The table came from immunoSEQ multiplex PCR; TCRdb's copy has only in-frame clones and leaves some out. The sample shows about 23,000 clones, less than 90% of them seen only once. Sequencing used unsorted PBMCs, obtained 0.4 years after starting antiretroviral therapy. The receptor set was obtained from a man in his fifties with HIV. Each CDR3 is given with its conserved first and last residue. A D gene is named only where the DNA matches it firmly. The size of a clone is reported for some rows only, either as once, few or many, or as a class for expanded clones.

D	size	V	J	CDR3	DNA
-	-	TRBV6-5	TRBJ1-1	CASSYGRGTEAFF	TGTGCCAGCAGTTACGGTAGGGGCACTGAAGCTTTCTTT
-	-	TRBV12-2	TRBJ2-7	CASRLAKTCYERTVLFSYEQYF	TGTGCAAGTCGCTTAGCTAAGACCTGTTATGAACGGACTGTCCTCTTTAGCTACGAGCAGTACTTC
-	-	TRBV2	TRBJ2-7	CASREGYEQYF	TGTGCCAGCAGAGAAGGCTACGAGCAGTACTTC
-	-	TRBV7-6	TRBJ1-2	CASSLQPNVRGAGGYTF	TGTGCCAGCAGCCTACAGCCTAATGTTCGGGGGGCGGGAGGCTACACCTTC
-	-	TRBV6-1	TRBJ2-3	CASSESGYTPTDTQYF	TGTGCCAGCAGTGAGAGTGGCTATACCCCCACAGATACGCAGTATTTT
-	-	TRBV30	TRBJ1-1	CAWNRGENTEAFF	TGTGCCTGGAACCGGGGGGAGAACACTGAAGCTTTCTTT
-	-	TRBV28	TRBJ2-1	CASSLGSTGEQFF	TGTGCCAGCAGTTTAGGCTCGACGGGTGAGCAGTTCTTC
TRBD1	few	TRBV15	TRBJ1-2	CATSRNSRDREGYTF	TGTGCCACCAGCAGGAACTCCCGGGACAGGGAGGGCTACACCTTC
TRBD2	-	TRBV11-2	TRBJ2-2	CASSLAGLAGSGELFF	TGTGCCAGCAGCTTAGCGGGACTAGCGGGTTCCGGGGAGCTGTTTTTT
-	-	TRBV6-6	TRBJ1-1	CASSPQGGGSGAFF	TGTGCCAGCAGTCCACAAGGGGGGGGCAGTGGGGCTTTCTTT
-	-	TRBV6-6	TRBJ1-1	CASSYEGEAFF	TGTGCCAGCAGTTACGAGGGGGAAGCTTTCTTT
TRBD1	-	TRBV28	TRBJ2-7	CASSWTGQGYEQYF	TGTGCCAGCAGTTGGACAGGGCAGGGCTACGAGCAGTACTTC
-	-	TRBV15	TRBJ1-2	CATSRGPQGNYGYTF	TGTGCCACCAGCAGAGGACCTCAGGGCAACTATGGCTACACCTTC
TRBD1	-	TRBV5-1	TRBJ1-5	CASSYTGGANQPQHF	TGCGCCAGCAGCTATACAGGGGGGGCCAATCAGCCCCAGCATTTT
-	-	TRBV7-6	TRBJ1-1	CASSSSDRWNTEAFF	TGTGCCAGCAGCTCCTCCGACAGGTGGAACACTGAAGCTTTCTTT
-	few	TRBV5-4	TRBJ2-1	CASSLVEGGPQFF	TGTGCCAGCAGCTTGGTGGAGGGCGGTCCGCAGTTCTTC
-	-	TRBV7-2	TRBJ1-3	CASSPSFFGNTIYF	TGTGCCAGCAGCCCCTCTTTCTTCGGAAACACCATATATTTT
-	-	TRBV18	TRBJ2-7	CASSPTHGSYEQYF	TGTGCCAGCTCACCAACGCACGGTTCCTACGAGCAGTACTTC
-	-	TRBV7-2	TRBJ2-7	CASSLGGTWAYEQYF	TGTGCCAGCAGCTTAGGCGGGACTTGGGCCTACGAGCAGTACTTC
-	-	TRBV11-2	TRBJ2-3	CASSQATAGDDTQYF	TGTGCCAGCAGCCAAGCGACAGCAGGGGATGATACGCAGTATTTT